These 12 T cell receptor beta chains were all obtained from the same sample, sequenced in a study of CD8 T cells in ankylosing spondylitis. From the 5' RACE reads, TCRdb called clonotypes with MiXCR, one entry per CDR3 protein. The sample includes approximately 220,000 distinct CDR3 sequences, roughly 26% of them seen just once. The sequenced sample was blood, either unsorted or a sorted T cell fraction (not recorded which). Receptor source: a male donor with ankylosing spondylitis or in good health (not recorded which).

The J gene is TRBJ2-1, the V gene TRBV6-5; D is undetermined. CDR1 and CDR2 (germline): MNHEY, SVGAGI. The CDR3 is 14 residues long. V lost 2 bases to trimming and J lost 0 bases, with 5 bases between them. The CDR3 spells CASSYRFSYNEQFF. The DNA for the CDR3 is TGTGCCAGCAGTTACCGTTTCTCCTACAATGAGCAGTTCTTC.

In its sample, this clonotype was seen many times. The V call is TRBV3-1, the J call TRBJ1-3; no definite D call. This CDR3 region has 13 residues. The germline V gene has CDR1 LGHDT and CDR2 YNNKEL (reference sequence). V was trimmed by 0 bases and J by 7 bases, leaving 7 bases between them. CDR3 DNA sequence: TGTGCCAGCAGCCAAGAAGGATGGAACACCATATATTTT. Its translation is CASSQEGWNTIYF.

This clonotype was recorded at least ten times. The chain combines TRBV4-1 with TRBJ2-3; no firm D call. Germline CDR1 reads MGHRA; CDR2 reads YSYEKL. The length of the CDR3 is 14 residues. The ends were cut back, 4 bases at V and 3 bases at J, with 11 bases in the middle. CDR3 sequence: CASSRSSGTDTQYF. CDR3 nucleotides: TGCGCCAGCAGCCGTAGTTCGGGTACAGATACGCAGTATTTT.

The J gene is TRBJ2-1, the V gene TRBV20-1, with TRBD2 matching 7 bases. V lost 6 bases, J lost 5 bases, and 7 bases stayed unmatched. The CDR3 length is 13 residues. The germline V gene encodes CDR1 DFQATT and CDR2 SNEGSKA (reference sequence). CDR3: CSAASGLNNEQFF. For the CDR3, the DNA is TGCAGTGCCGCTAGCGGACTTAACAATGAGCAGTTCTTC.

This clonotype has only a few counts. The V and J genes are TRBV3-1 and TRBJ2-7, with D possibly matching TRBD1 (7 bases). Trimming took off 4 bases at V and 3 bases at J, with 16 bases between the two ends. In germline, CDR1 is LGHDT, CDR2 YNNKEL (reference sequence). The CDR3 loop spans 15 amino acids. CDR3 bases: TGTGCCAGCAGCCCTGGTCCAGGGGGGATCTACGAGCAGTACTTC. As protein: CASSPGPGGIYEQYF.

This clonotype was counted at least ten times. The CDR3 spells CASRDGMFYEQYF. The CDR3 region has the DNA TGTGCCAGCAGGGACGGGATGTTCTACGAGCAGTACTTC. The chain joins TRBV6-6 to TRBJ2-7; possibly TRBD2 for D (5 bases). This CDR3 spans 13 amino acids. CDR1 is MNHNY and CDR2 is SVGAGI in the germline V gene (reference sequence). Trimming stripped 6 bases from V and 3 bases from J, with 12 bases between.

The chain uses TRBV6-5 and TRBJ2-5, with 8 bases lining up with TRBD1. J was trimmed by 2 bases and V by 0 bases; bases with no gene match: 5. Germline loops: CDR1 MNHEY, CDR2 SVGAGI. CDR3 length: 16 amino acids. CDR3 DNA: TGTGCCAGCAGTTACTCCATAGGACAGGGACAAGAGACCCAGTACTTC. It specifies CASSYSIGQGQETQYF.

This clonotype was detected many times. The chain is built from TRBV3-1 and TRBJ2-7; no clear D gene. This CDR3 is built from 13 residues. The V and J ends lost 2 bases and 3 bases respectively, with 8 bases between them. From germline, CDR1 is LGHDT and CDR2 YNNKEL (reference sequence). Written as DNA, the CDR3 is TGTGCCAGCAGCCAAAGTCAGGTCTACGAGCAGTACTTC. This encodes CASSQSQVYEQYF.

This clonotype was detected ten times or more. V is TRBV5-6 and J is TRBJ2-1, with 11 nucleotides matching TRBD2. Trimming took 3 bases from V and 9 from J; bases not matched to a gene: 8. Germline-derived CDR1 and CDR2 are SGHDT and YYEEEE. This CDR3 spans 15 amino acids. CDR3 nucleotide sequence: TGTGCCAGCAGCTCCCCTAGCGGGAGGTCCGTTGAGCAGTTCTTC. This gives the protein CASSSPSGRSVEQFF.

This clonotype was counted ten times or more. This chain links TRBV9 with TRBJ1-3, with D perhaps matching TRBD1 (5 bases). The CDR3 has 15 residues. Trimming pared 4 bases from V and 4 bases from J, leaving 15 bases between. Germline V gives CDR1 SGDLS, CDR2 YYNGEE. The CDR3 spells CASSPGPVPGNTIYF. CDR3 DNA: TGTGCCAGCAGCCCGGGGCCTGTCCCCGGAAACACCATATATTTT.

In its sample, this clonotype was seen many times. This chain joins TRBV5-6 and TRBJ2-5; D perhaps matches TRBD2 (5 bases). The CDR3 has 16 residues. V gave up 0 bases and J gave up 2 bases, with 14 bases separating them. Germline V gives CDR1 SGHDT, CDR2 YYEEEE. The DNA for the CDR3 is TGTGCCAGCAGCTTGGGAGGGCAGAAAGGGCAAGAGACCCAGTACTTC. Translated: CASSLGGQKGQETQYF.

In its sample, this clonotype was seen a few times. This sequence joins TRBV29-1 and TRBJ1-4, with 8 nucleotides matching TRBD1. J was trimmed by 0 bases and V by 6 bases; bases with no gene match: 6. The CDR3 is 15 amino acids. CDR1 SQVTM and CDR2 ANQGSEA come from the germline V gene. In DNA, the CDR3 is TGCAGCGTAGTACGGACAGGGTCAACTAATGAAAAACTGTTTTTT. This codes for CSVVRTGSTNEKLFF.